Each of the 12 T cell receptor beta chains below was sequenced from the same sample in a study of beta chain features in type 1 diabetes (dated by TCRdb to 2017 to 2018). Library creation used the immunoSEQ multiplex PCR assay. All of the isolated RNA was reverse transcribed with the High Capacity cDNA Reverse Transcription Kit, so expressed TCRB transcripts were sequenced. In its TCRdb copy, this immuneACCESS table keeps in-frame sequences only and misses some clones. Where compared with another copy, unresolved V genes explain less than half of these, and the others have no known cause. In all, the sample holds about 140,000 clones, and 6.9% of those were seen once. The ten top clones hold under 1.5% of the sample. Sample: central memory CD4+ T cells from blood. The receptor source for this set is a woman in her twenties or thirties in good health.

The rearrangement uses TRBV5-6 and TRBJ2-4, with 9 bases identical to TRBD1. The CDR3 covers 15 residues. CDR1 is SGHDT, CDR2 YYEEEE, per germline. Germline trimming cut 3 bases from V and 2 bases from J; bases unmatched to any gene: 3. CDR3 residues: CASSWTGVSKNIQYF. The CDR3, as DNA: TGTGCCAGCAGCTGGACAGGGGTATCCAAAAACATTCAGTACTTC.

The rearrangement uses TRBV29-1 and TRBJ2-4; 8 bases line up with TRBD2. V shed 4 bases, J shed 3 bases, and the junction held 11 bases outside the gene matches. Germline V gene sequence: CDR1 SQVTM, CDR2 ANQGSEA. The CDR3 is 16 residues long. CDR3 nucleotide sequence: TGCAGCGTTGTTGTACTAGCGGATTGGGACAAAAACATTCAGTACTTC. Protein sequence: CSVVVLADWDKNIQYF. Full variable domain (outside the CDR3, taken from reference TRBV29-1 and TRBJ2-4): SAVISQKPSRDICQRGTSLTIQCQVDSQVTMMFWYRQQPGQSLTLIATANQGSEATYESGFVIDKFPISRPNLTFSTLTVSNMSPEDSSIYLCSVVVLADWDKNIQYFGAGTRLSVL.

This chain links TRBV5-1 with TRBJ2-1, with TRBD1 matching 10 bases. The CDR3 covers 17 residues. The V segment lost 1 base and the J segment 2 bases; nucleotides outside the gene matches: 6. Germline CDR1 reads SGHRS; CDR2 reads YFSETQ. Here the CDR3 reads CASSLIGTGAPYNEQFF. The CDR3 DNA reads as TGCGCCAGCAGCTTGATTGGGACAGGGGCTCCCTACAATGAGCAGTTCTTC.

Only a few counts were recorded for this clone. The CDR3 spells CATSGRDWPIYNEQFF. In DNA form, the CDR3 reads TGTGCCACCAGCGGCCGGGACTGGCCTATTTACAATGAGCAGTTCTTC. This chain connects TRBV15 to TRBJ2-1; TRBD2 is a possible D gene (6 bases). The CDR3 runs to 16 residues. V was shortened by 5 bases and J by 4 bases, with 18 bases between the two germline ends. CDR1 is LNHNV and CDR2 is YYDKDF in the germline V gene (reference sequence). Looking up the rest from reference TRBV15 and TRBJ2-1 gives the full variable domain: DAMVIQNPRYQVTQFGKPVTLSCSQTLNHNVMYWYQQKSSQAPKLLFHYYDKDFNNEADTPDNFQSRRPNTSFCFLDIRSPGLGDTAMYLCATSGRDWPIYNEQFFGPGTRLTVL.

This chain uses TRBV21-1 with TRBJ2-1; the D segment call TRBD2 is taken from the table without a DNA check. TRBV21-1 is a pseudogene segment. The CDR3 covers 18 residues. The CDR3 coding sequence is TGTGCCAGCAGCAAAGTGTCAGTTGCGGGACGGAACTACAATGAGCAGTTCTTC. Encoded protein: CASSKVSVAGRNYNEQFF.

This clone came up a few times. The V call is TRBV10-3, the J call TRBJ2-7, with a tentative D call TRBD2 (5 bases). Trimming removed 7 bases from V and 1 base from J, with 11 bases in between. Germline CDR1 ENHRY, CDR2 SYGVKD. This CDR3 has 13 residues. As DNA, the CDR3 is TGTGCCATCACCCCCGGACTTTCCTACGAGCAGTACTTC. This gives the protein CAITPGLSYEQYF.

The chain has TRBV4-2 and TRBJ2-1; 7 bases fit TRBD2. V trimming: 2 bases; J trimming: 5 bases; junction bases outside the gene matches: 12. This CDR3 is built from 17 residues. CDR1 and CDR2 from the germline V gene are LGHNA and YNFKEQ. This CDR3 is CASSQRERASGNNEQFF. The CDR3 DNA sequence: TGTGCCAGCAGCCAACGGGAAAGGGCTAGCGGAAACAATGAGCAGTTCTTC.

The chain uses TRBV2 and TRBJ2-1, with D perhaps TRBD1 (6 bases). Trimming took 0 bases from V and 4 from J, leaving 10 bases between them. Germline assignment: CDR1 SNHLY and CDR2 FYNNEI. The CDR3 is 15 residues long. In DNA form, the CDR3 reads TGTGCCAGCAGTGAAGCCAGGGGAATGTACAATGAGCAGTTCTTC. Protein: CASSEARGMYNEQFF. Full variable domain (outside the CDR3, taken from reference TRBV2 and TRBJ2-1): EPEVTQTPSHQVTQMGQEVILRCVPISNHLYFYWYRQILGQKVEFLVSFYNNEISEKSEIFDDQFSVERPDGSNFTLKIRSTKLEDSAMYFCASSEARGMYNEQFFGPGTRLTVL.

This clone was counted between two and nine times. The genes are TRBV6-5 and TRBJ2-1, with D possibly being TRBD1 (6 bases). Germline lookup yields CDR1 MNHEY and CDR2 SVGAGI. With 2 bases removed from V and 10 bases from J, the gap between germline ends came to 18 bases. This CDR3 has 15 amino acids. The CDR3 protein is CASSYEQGIPGEQFF. DNA for the CDR3: TGTGCCAGCAGTTACGAGCAGGGGATCCCAGGGGAGCAGTTCTTC.

This clone has just a few counts. The rearrangement uses TRBV27 and TRBJ2-5; D is perhaps TRBD1 (6 bases). The CDR3 runs 14 residues. Trimming removed 5 bases at V and 7 bases at J, with 17 bases between. Germline assignment: CDR1 MNHEY and CDR2 SMNVEV (reference sequence). This CDR3 is CASSLPDSPRTQYF. The CDR3 nucleotides read TGTGCCAGCAGTCTTCCGGACAGCCCCAGGACCCAGTACTTC.

This CDR3 is CASSLGENIQYF. The CDR3 nucleotides read TGTGCCAGCAGCTTGGGGGAGAACATTCAGTACTTC. The gene calls are TRBV5-6 and TRBJ2-4; D possibly corresponds to TRBD2 (5 bases). This CDR3 contains 12 residues. CDR1 is SGHDT and CDR2 is YYEEEE in the germline V gene. Trimming shortened V by 0 bases and J by 7 bases, and 5 bases separated the two germline ends.

There are a few counts of this clone. This chain joins TRBV2 and TRBJ1-1, with TRBD1 as a possible D gene (5 bases). The CDR3 runs 13 residues. Germline V gene lookup returns CDR1 SNHLY and CDR2 FYNNEI. The germline V and J ends were trimmed by 4 bases and 4 bases, with 10 bases remaining between them. The CDR3 DNA sequence: TGTGCCAGCAGTGGTCAGGGCGTCACTGAAGCTTTCTTT. Translating gives CASSGQGVTEAFF.